The present T cell receptor (beta chain) was sequenced within a study of blood T cell repertoires in COVID-19. Study-level information: Samples came from the United States, Italy and Spain, spanning acute and convalescent COVID-19. Sources were T cells, B-cell-depleted T cells, or PBMCs; the material itself was cDNA or gDNA.

Method: immunoSEQ multiplex PCR; TCRdb's copy keeps in-frame clones and lacks some. This table holds tens of thousands of clones, 60% to 75% found once. The CDR3 runs 15 residues. Germline CDR1 is MNHEY and CDR2 is SVGAGI. The trim removed 2 bases at V and 4 bases at J, leaving 5 bases unmatched. Enrollment of patients from Seattle took place during active infection, with longitudinal follow-up. The sequence came from a man aged 45-60 years with COVID-19, enrolled during active disease. Sequencing input: peripheral blood. The V call is TRBV6-5, the J call TRBJ2-5; 9 bases align to TRBD2. Written as DNA, the CDR3 is TGTGCCAGCAGTTACGCGGGAGGGCCATCAGAGACCCAGTACTTC. As protein: CASSYAGGPSETQYF.